This T cell receptor (beta chain) appears in the sequencing data of a study of blood T cell repertoires in COVID-19. Method: immunoSEQ multiplex PCR; TCRdb's copy keeps in-frame clones and lacks some. The sample has approximately 220,000 clones; roughly four fifths are singletons. The V gene lost 0 bases and the J gene lost 7 bases, with 10 bases spanning the gap. The CDR3 has 13 amino acids. The V gene's germline CDR1 is GTSNPN and CDR2 SVGIG (reference sequence). The sequence was collected from a woman aged 55-69 years with acute or convalescent COVID-19. Sequenced material: peripheral blood. The chain has TRBV30 and TRBJ1-5; possible D gene TRBD1, 6 bases. CDR3 in DNA: TGTGCCTGGAGTGTAGACAGGCGACAGCCCCAGCATTTT. Amino acids: CAWSVDRRQPQHF.